This TCR beta chain came from a study of tissue T cells after allogeneic stem cell transplantation (dated by TCRdb to between 2022 and 2023). Some background on the complete study: TCR beta repertoires were profiled across many tissues obtained from research autopsies of patients with and without GVHD, as well as in mouse models of GVHD. The human arm was a prospective observational study without blinding or randomization.

The paper as a whole reports these results and caveats: The study did not determine which tissue TCRs were alloreactive or antigen-specific, and some clones might have been persisting host cells. The patient cohort was small and clinically heterogeneous, and sampling depth was acknowledged as a limitation. Only a few T cell clones appeared in more than one patient, yet motif-based clustering showed tissue-specific repertoire signatures that were shared between patients. Within patients, how anatomically similar the tissues were was a key factor in shaping TCR repertoire composition, regardless of disease or transplant status. Blood and spleen T cells captured only a limited portion of the TCR repertoire detected in tissues, in both patients and mice.

Library preparation employed the immunoSEQ multiplex PCR assay. Adaptive Biotechnologies performed TCRbeta CDR3 sequencing at survey depth and reported CDR3 sequences, V/J genes, productive frequency, and template counts. TCR beta CDR3 regions were amplified from genomic DNA rather than RNA. Processing in the source paper ran as follows. Jensen-Shannon divergence served to quantify pairwise repertoire overlap between tissues, with 0 meaning identical and 1 meaning complete divergence. Tissues were grouped by single-linkage agglomerative hierarchical clustering of pairwise JSD values, and the clustering results were shown as dendrograms. GLIPH2 was run on all patient samples with simulation_depth 1000, kmer_min_depth 3 and cdr3_length_cutoff 8, and groups with more than two unique CDR3s were retained. A standardized tissue-overlap score was generated by extrapolating Jaccard GLIPH-group overlap across patients to a standard repertoire size of 1000 clones. Associations of diversity with clinical or experimental variables used linear mixed-effect models with tissue fixed effects and individual random effects. TCRdb obtained this table from immuneACCESS and retained in-frame rearrangements with V and J assigned. These tables miss some clones; where compared with another copy, unresolved V genes account for less than half of the shortfall, and the remainder is unexplained. D and trimming were read from the DNA, whereas the V and J calls and clone size are those reported in that table. The sample contains roughly 2,700 clones, less than 50% of them found a single time. The ten top clones hold over 30% of the sample.

About this clone: Its specific antigen is unknown. The species here is mouse, which means the gene names and germline sequences are mouse ones.

The time point label, read with the paper, signifies: mouse harvest day 14 after allogeneic transplant. Each mouse graft consisted of 10^7 T-cell-depleted bone marrow cells plus 10^6 splenic CD5+ T cells and was given by tail vein injection. A major MHC-mismatch B6 (H2b) into BALB/c (H2d) model was used to model mouse GVHD, and tissues were profiled at day 7 or 14. Mouse tissues and retro-orbital blood were harvested on day 7 or 14 post-transplant using separate sterile tools per animal; livers were flushed beforehand. Before genomic DNA isolation with the DNeasy Blood & Tissue Kit, mouse tissues were minced with razor blades in buffered saline. The specimen was gut tissue. The TCR sequence derives from a female BALB/c mouse given C57BL/6 T cells with graft-versus-host disease after an allogeneic hematopoietic cell transplant.

The CDR3: CASSLEGYERLFF. CDR3 DNA (partial): TGTGCAAGCAGCTTAGAAGGGTACGAAAGATTATTT. The rearrangement combines TRBV16 with TRBJ1-4; the D gene is unclear. The missing CDR3 end, 1 residue past where the read stops, is filled in from the germline J gene. CDR1 is given as SGHSA and CDR2 as FRNQAP, both from the germline V gene. V gives up 0 bases and J gives up 6 bases, and the segment between their germline ends measures 5 bases. There are 13 amino acids in the CDR3, from cysteine to phenylalanine inclusive. Shown are 36 bases from within the CDR3, in frame from base 1.